This T cell receptor (beta chain) was sequenced for a study of blood T cell repertoires in COVID-19. The wider study: Sites in the United States, Italy and Spain provided acute and convalescent COVID-19 samples. Nucleic acid was either cDNA or gDNA, and it came from T cells, B-cell-depleted T cells, or PBMCs.

Germline values: CDR1 ENHRY, CDR2 SYGVKD. With 6 bases clipped from V and 7 bases from J, the junction kept 6 bases outside the gene matches. The CDR3 has 13 amino acids. In the original workflow: By means of reference gene primer amplification, nucleated cell counts were estimated. The method was immunoSEQ multiplex PCR; TCRdb's version includes in-frame clones alone and lacks a portion of them. V and J calls and clone size follow that table, whereas D and trimming were derived from the DNA. The profile covers over 200,000 clones, with 88% appearing a single time and over 0.55% taken by the ten largest.

Material: peripheral blood. This TCR derives from a human donor in a cohort sampled during active COVID-19. The J gene is TRBJ1-2, the V gene TRBV10-3; TRBD1 agrees at 9 bases. The chain's CDR3 is CAIRRTGDGGYTF. The CDR3 region has the DNA TGTGCCATCAGACGGACAGGGGATGGTGGCTACACCTTC.